A single sample gave rise to the 7 T cell receptor beta chains below, sequenced in a study of vaccination and CD4 T cells after COVID-19. The Oncomine TCR Beta short-read assay was applied to DNA of cultured CD4+ T cells. TCRdb re-called the PCR reads with MiXCR, one entry per CDR3 protein. The sample carries fewer than 20,000 distinct CDR3 sequences, 72% recorded once. Described treatment: approximately 10-day PBMC culture with coronavirus spike peptide pools or control peptides (ViraFEST assay). These receptors are not linked to any known antigen. The sequenced sample consisted of CD4+ T cells from blood, cultured in vitro. The receptors stem from a human donor who had recovered from COVID-19.

This rearrangement joins TRBV28 to TRBJ2-7; 7 nucleotides match TRBD1. The trim removed 9 bases at V and 3 bases at J, leaving 11 bases unmatched. The CDR3 is made up of 14 amino acids. Germline loops: CDR1 MDHEN, CDR2 SYDVKM. The CDR3: CASKTGARYYEQYF. In DNA form, the CDR3 reads TGTGCCAGTAAAACAGGGGCCCGTTACTACGAGCAGTACTTC.

The V gene is TRBV6-2 or TRBV6-3, the J gene TRBJ1-5; D not certain. V lost 5 bases to trimming and J lost 3 bases, with 17 bases between them. In germline, CDR1 is MNHEY, CDR2 SVGEGT. The CDR3 loop spans 16 amino acids. In DNA form, the CDR3 reads TGTGCCAGCAGTCCGGATCGATCCGTTTCCAATCAGCCCCAGCATTTT. As protein: CASSPDRSVSNQPQHF.

The chain joins TRBV20-1 to TRBJ2-5; perhaps D is TRBD1 or TRBD2 (5 bases each). CDR1 DFQATT and CDR2 SNEGSKA come from the germline V gene (reference sequence). The V gene lost 6 bases and the J gene lost 3 bases, with 20 bases spanning the gap. This CDR3 is 15 amino acids long. The CDR3, as DNA: TGCAGTGCCCCACAGGCGGGCTTAGGGAAAGAGACCCAGTACTTC. Protein: CSAPQAGLGKETQYF.

The V and J genes are TRBV7-9 and TRBJ1-5; D gene ambiguous. Trimming stripped 3 bases from V and 1 base from J, with 4 bases between. In germline, CDR1 is SEHNR, CDR2 FQNEAQ (reference sequence). The CDR3 is made up of 13 amino acids. The DNA of the CDR3 is TGTGCCAGCAGCTTGGAAAGCAATCAGCCCCAGCATTTT. It translates to CASSLESNQPQHF.

The sample holds a few counts of this clonotype. The chain recombines TRBV11-2 with TRBJ1-2; 7 positions match TRBD1. The trim removed 2 bases at V and 9 bases at J, leaving 12 bases unmatched. CDR3 length equals 15 residues. Germline V gene sequence: CDR1 SGHAT, CDR2 FQNNGV. The CDR3 DNA follows: TGTGCCAGCAGCTTACTACAGGGGCCGCGTTCCAGCTACACCTTC. Translated, it gives CASSLLQGPRSSYTF.

The rearrangement uses TRBV7-3 and TRBJ2-1; D is unresolved. V was cut by 3 bases and J by 3 bases, with 12 bases left in between. Germline CDR1 SGHTA, CDR2 FQGTGA. This CDR3 contains 15 residues. The CDR3 bases are TGTGCCAGCAGCTTTTCGAGCACCAACTACAATGAGCAGTTCTTC. It codes for CASSFSSTNYNEQFF.

The V and J genes are TRBV20-1 and TRBJ2-3, with 9 bases fitting TRBD2. Germline values: CDR1 DFQATT, CDR2 SNEGSKA (reference sequence). The J segment lost 2 bases and the V segment lost 1 base, leaving 7 bases of the junction unmatched. The CDR3 sequence is 16 residues long. The CDR3 region has the DNA TGCAGTGCTAGAGGGCAGACTAGCGGTCCCACAGATACGCAGTATTTT. Translating it yields CSARGQTSGPTDTQYF.